Below are 21 T cell receptor beta chains sequenced from a single sample in a study of shared clonotypes between healthy human individuals. Naivety among CD8 cells was defined by CD45RO negativity and positive CCR7 selection, thereby excluding terminally differentiated effector memory CD45RA+ cells. The assay was immunoSEQ multiplex PCR, and TCRdb's table has in-frame clones only and misses some. The repertoire has about 650,000 clones, less than 97% of them found once; the top ten carry approximately 0.1%. Sequencing was carried out using naive CD8+ T cells sorted from blood. These receptors all stem from a woman aged 25 to 39 in good health.

The chain is built from TRBV28 and TRBJ2-1; 7 bases agree with TRBD2. CDR1 is MDHEN, CDR2 SYDVKM, per germline. The CDR3 has 16 residues. V was clipped by 2 bases and J by 9 bases; unmatched bases: 13. The CDR3, as DNA: TGTGCCAGCAGTTTACCTCAGACTAGCTGGAACGTTGAGCAGTTCTTC. Translating gives CASSLPQTSWNVEQFF.

This sequence joins TRBV25-1 and TRBJ2-1; TRBD1 is a possible D gene (6 bases). The CDR3 is 14 amino acids. Germline-derived CDR1 and CDR2 are MGHDK and SYGVNS. Trimming stripped 1 base from V and 4 bases from J, with 8 bases between. The CDR3 sequence is CASSEFGTYNEQFF. The CDR3 DNA reads TGTGCCAGCAGTGAATTTGGGACATACAATGAGCAGTTCTTC.

The CDR3 is CASSPRLAEIAKNIQYF. CDR3 sequence (DNA): TGCGCCAGCAGCCCCAGGCTAGCGGAGATAGCCAAAAACATTCAGTACTTC. The chain combines TRBV4-1 with TRBJ2-4, with TRBD2 matching over 7 bases. Trimming cost V 4 bases and J 0 bases; bases outside gene matches: 9. There are 17 residues in the CDR3. From germline, CDR1 is MGHRA and CDR2 YSYEKL.

The chain joins TRBV6-4 to TRBJ2-1; the D is unclear. The germline V gene encodes CDR1 MRHNA and CDR2 SNTAGT. Between the trimmed V and J ends, which lost 4 bases and 2 bases, there was a span of 6 bases. The CDR3 contains 13 residues. In DNA form, the CDR3 reads TGTGCCAGCAGTGTCATCCCCTACAATGAGCAGTTCTTC. It is translated as CASSVIPYNEQFF.

This clone was observed once. The chain links TRBV27 to TRBJ2-7, with D possibly matching TRBD2 (7 bases). CDR3 length equals 16 residues. With 6 bases removed from V and 3 bases from J, the gap between germline ends came to 21 bases. CDR1 and CDR2 (germline): MNHEY, SMNVEV (reference sequence). The CDR3 is CASRLGGALIHYEQYF. CDR3 nucleotides: TGTGCCAGCAGATTAGGGGGGGCCCTAATCCACTACGAGCAGTACTTC.

The rearrangement links TRBV7-9 to TRBJ2-1; D may be TRBD2 (5 bases). The CDR3 is 12 amino acids. Germline CDR1 is SEHNR and CDR2 is FQNEAQ (reference sequence). V gave up 9 bases and J gave up 6 bases, with 12 bases separating them. The CDR3 spells CASRGGSNEQFF. DNA of the CDR3: TGTGCCAGTCGAGGAGGCTCCAATGAGCAGTTCTTC.

The CDR3 protein is CASSQRDSQETQYF. CDR3 nucleotides: TGTGCCAGCAGCCAAAGAGATTCCCAAGAGACCCAGTACTTC. This chain links TRBV4-2 with TRBJ2-5; D not resolved. The CDR3 loop spans 14 amino acids. The V end was cut by 2 bases, the J end by 1 base, with 8 bases between. Germline CDR1 is LGHNA and CDR2 is YNFKEQ.

This clone was seen only once. The CDR3 DNA sequence: TGTGCCAGCAGTTTGGGCAGACAAGAGACCCAGTACTTC. This codes for CASSLGRQETQYF. The chain recombines TRBV27 with TRBJ2-5; no clear D gene. The CDR3 length is 13 residues. Germline lookup yields CDR1 MNHEY and CDR2 SMNVEV (reference sequence). V lost 3 bases and J 2 bases, leaving 7 bases between the germline ends.

The chain carries TRBV5-1 and TRBJ1-1; unclear D gene. The V end lost 0 bases, the J end lost 5 bases, and 14 bases lay between the germline ends. The germline V gene encodes CDR1 SGHRS and CDR2 YFSETQ. CDR3 length equals 15 residues. The CDR3 DNA reads TGCGCCAGCAGCTTGGGTCGGCAAAGTGGAACTGAAGCTTTCTTT. This sequence encodes CASSLGRQSGTEAFF.

The count of this clone is one. The chain is built from TRBV27 and TRBJ1-2; D call uncertain. The V and J ends lost 6 bases and 2 bases respectively, with 13 bases between them. Germline V gives CDR1 MNHEY, CDR2 SMNVEV (reference sequence). CDR3 length: 14 residues. CDR3 nucleotide sequence: TGTGCCAGCAGGGATGTCACGGGGAACTATGGCTACACCTTC. It codes for CASRDVTGNYGYTF.

The chain links TRBV19 to TRBJ2-2; D might be TRBD2 (5 bases). V gave up 8 bases and J gave up 5 bases, with 18 bases separating them. This CDR3 has 15 amino acids. From germline, CDR1 is LNHDA and CDR2 SQIVND (reference sequence). The CDR3 bases are TGTGCCAGTTCAGACAAGGGCGAGGGAACCGGGGAGCTGTTTTTT. As protein: CASSDKGEGTGELFF.

The chain uses TRBV4-2 and TRBJ1-2; D is undetermined. The V gene lost 0 bases and the J gene lost 8 bases, with 16 bases spanning the gap. Germline CDR1 and CDR2: LGHNA and YNFKEQ. The CDR3 sequence is 15 residues long. For the CDR3, the DNA is TGTGCCAGCAGCCAAGATGTGGTGGGGTATGAGGGCTACACCTTC. Amino acids: CASSQDVVGYEGYTF.

DNA of the CDR3: TGTGCCAGCAGTTACGGGACACGGTACGAGCAGTACTTC. The encoded protein is CASSYGTRYEQYF. The rearrangement links TRBV6-6 to TRBJ2-5; perhaps TRBD1 as D (6 bases). TRBJ2-7 matches the DNA end more closely, so the J call is doubtful. This CDR3 is 13 amino acids long. CDR1 MNHNY and CDR2 SVGAGI come from the germline V gene (reference sequence).

Regarding this clone: In the same sample, other DNA sequences code for this CDR3. The chain recombines TRBV9 with TRBJ2-3; D remains unclear. V shed 0 bases and J shed 0 bases, with 5 bases lying between them. The CDR3 runs to 14 residues. The germline gives CDR1 SGDLS, CDR2 YYNGEE. DNA of the CDR3: TGTGCCAGCAGCGTAGAGGGTAGCACAGATACGCAGTATTTT. Amino acid sequence: CASSVEGSTDTQYF.

V is TRBV7-9 and J is TRBJ2-1, with 7 bases fitting TRBD2. CDR3 length equals 14 residues. The germline V gene has CDR1 SEHNR and CDR2 FQNEAQ (reference sequence). Trimming took 3 bases from V and 2 from J; bases not matched to a gene: 1. The CDR3 nucleotides are TGTGCCAGCAGCTTGGGGGGGACCTACAATGAGCAGTTCTTC. Translated, it gives CASSLGGTYNEQFF.

The V call is TRBV13, the J call TRBJ2-7; the match to TRBD1 covers 7 bases. The J segment lost 2 bases and the V segment lost 5 bases, leaving 9 bases of the junction unmatched. Germline CDR1 reads PRHDT; CDR2 reads FYEKMQ (reference sequence). The CDR3 length is 15 residues. CDR3 in amino acids: CASSLRQGLTYEQYF. CDR3 coding DNA: TGTGCCAGCAGCCTGCGACAGGGCCTCACCTACGAGCAGTACTTC. Full variable domain (remainder filled in from reference TRBV13 and TRBJ2-7): AAGVIQSPRHLIKEKRETATLKCYPIPRHDTVYWYQQGPGQDPQFLISFYEKMQSDKGSIPDRFSAQQFSDYHSELNMSSLELGDSALYFCASSLRQGLTYEQYFGPGTRLTVT.

V gene TRBV5-1 combines with J gene TRBJ2-7; D gene unclear. Per germline, CDR1 SGHRS and CDR2 YFSETQ. The ends were cut back, 3 bases at V and 5 bases at J, with 18 bases in the middle. The CDR3 is made up of 15 amino acids. CDR3 nucleotide sequence: TGCGCCAGCAGCTCCTCCTCCATAACGGCTAACGAGCAGTACTTC. Translation: CASSSSSITANEQYF.

The chain combines TRBV28 with TRBJ2-1, with TRBD2 identical over 8 bases. V dropped 3 bases and J dropped 0; count of bases not matched to a gene: 10. This CDR3 region has 18 residues. CDR1 is MDHEN, CDR2 SYDVKM, per germline. The CDR3 DNA is TGTGCCAGCAGTTTCCAAACTATACTAGCGGACTCCTACAATGAGCAGTTCTTC. Translated: CASSFQTILADSYNEQFF.

This chain connects TRBV27 to TRBJ2-1, with 9 bases fitting TRBD2. Germline CDR1 reads MNHEY; CDR2 reads SMNVEV (reference sequence). This CDR3 is built from 16 residues. Trimming cost V 8 bases and J 9 bases; bases outside gene matches: 17. CDR3 amino acids: CASAITLAGGIGEQFF. For the CDR3, the DNA is TGTGCCAGCGCCATCACTCTGGCGGGAGGGATCGGTGAGCAGTTCTTC.

The chain uses TRBV20-1 and TRBJ2-4; D is unresolved. Trimming removed 5 bases at V and 7 bases at J, with 9 bases between. Looked up from germline, CDR1 is DFQATT and CDR2 is SNEGSKA (reference sequence). The CDR3 is made up of 11 amino acids. In DNA form, the CDR3 reads TGCAGTGCTCTTTACTACAACATTCAGTACTTC. Protein sequence: CSALYYNIQYF.

The CDR3 sequence: CASSEIQGPYGYTF. In nucleotides, the CDR3 is TGTGCCAGCAGTGAAATCCAGGGCCCCTATGGCTACACCTTC. The chain joins TRBV6-1 to TRBJ1-2; weak D call: TRBD1 (5 bases). V was pared by 2 bases and J by 4 bases, with 11 bases between. The CDR3 runs 14 residues. Germline-derived CDR1 and CDR2 are MNHNS and SASEGT.